Listed below are T cell receptor beta chains from one sample, sequenced in a study of blood T cell repertoires in COVID-19. TCRdb's copy holds only in-frame clones and misses some; the assay was immunoSEQ multiplex PCR. The repertoire has 170,000 or so clones, approximately 86% of them found once; the top ten carry about 9.6%. The material sequenced was peripheral blood. The receptors here all came from a middle-aged man with active or convalescent COVID-19. CDR3s include the opening cysteine and the closing phenylalanine or tryptophan. The D gene is left open where the match is weak. For some rows the clone size is stated as once, few or many, or as a class when expanded; others skip it.

D,V,size,J,CDR3,DNA
TRBD2,TRBV28,.,TRBJ2-5,CASSSSGGPTQETQYF,TGTGCCAGCAGTTCTAGCGGGGGCCCTACCCAAGAGACCCAGTACTTC
TRBD2,TRBV11-2,.,TRBJ2-7,CASSATTSVGSYEQYF,TGTGCCAGCAGCGCCACCACTAGCGTAGGCTCCTACGAGCAGTACTTC
.,TRBV28,once,TRBJ1-5,CASSGHSNSNQPQHF,TGTGCCAGCAGTGGGCACAGTAATAGCAATCAGCCCCAGCATTTT
.,TRBV27,.,TRBJ1-4,CASSLERTNEKLFF,TGTGCCAGCAGTTTGGAGCGAACTAATGAAAAACTGTTTTTT
TRBD1,TRBV24-1,.,TRBJ2-5,CATSDRDSLLGETQYF,TGTGCCACCAGTGATCGGGACAGCCTGTTAGGGGAGACCCAGTACTTC
TRBD1,TRBV18,.,TRBJ1-3,CASSPLGTGVLLSGNTIYF,TGTGCCAGCTCACCGCTGGGGACAGGGGTCCTCCTCTCTGGAAACACCATATATTTT
.,TRBV29-1,.,TRBJ1-1,CSVVARLVGVHTEAFF,TGCAGCGTTGTTGCACGACTGGTTGGAGTTCACACTGAAGCTTTCTTT
.,TRBV29-1,.,TRBJ2-1,CSGELGLYNEQFF,TGCAGCGGCGAACTAGGGTTATACAATGAGCAGTTCTTC
.,TRBV30,.,TRBJ2-5,CAWERFGETQYF,TGTGCCTGGGAGAGATTTGGAGAGACCCAGTACTTC
TRBD1,TRBV5-6,.,TRBJ1-1,CASKGQEQYTEAFF,TGTGCCAGCAAAGGACAGGAACAATACACTGAAGCTTTCTTT
TRBD1,TRBV10-3,.,TRBJ1-2,CAISESGDRAGYTF,TGTGCCATCAGTGAGTCGGGGGACAGGGCGGGCTACACCTTC
TRBD1,TRBV4-2,.,TRBJ1-1,CASSPEDRAEAFF,TGTGCCAGCAGCCCAGAAGACAGGGCTGAAGCTTTCTTT
.,TRBV6-5,.,TRBJ1-1,CASVVAAMNTEAFF,TGTGCCAGTGTGGTAGCAGCCATGAACACTGAAGCTTTCTTT
.,TRBV28,.,TRBJ2-1,CASSLGVATEQFF,TGTGCCAGCAGTTTAGGGGTAGCGACTGAGCAGTTCTTC
TRBD1,TRBV5-4,.,TRBJ1-3,CASSLDRASSGNTIYF,TGTGCCAGCAGCCTCGACAGGGCTTCCTCTGGAAACACCATATATTTT
TRBD1,TRBV28,.,TRBJ2-2,CTARTGVTGELFF,TGTACTGCTCGGACAGGGGTCACCGGGGAGCTGTTTTTT
TRBD2,TRBV11-2,.,TRBJ2-1,CASSVTSGGYNEQFF,TGTGCCAGCAGCGTGACTAGCGGGGGTTACAATGAGCAGTTCTTC
TRBD2,TRBV5-1,.,TRBJ2-3,CASRKGQTRREGLGDTQYF,TGCGCCAGCAGGAAGGGACAGACGCGGCGGGAGGGCCTGGGAGATACGCAGTATTTT
.,TRBV7-2,few,TRBJ1-1,CASSAPPAAAFF,TGTGCCAGCAGCGCCCCTCCTGCGGCAGCTTTCTTT
.,TRBV9,.,TRBJ1-1,CASSVVGGDTEAFF,TGTGCCAGCAGCGTAGTAGGAGGGGACACTGAAGCTTTCTTT
.,TRBV5-6,.,TRBJ1-5,CASSLGVYWNQPQHF,TGTGCCAGCAGCTTAGGGGTGTACTGGAATCAGCCCCAGCATTTT
.,TRBV3-1/TRBV3-2,.,TRBJ2-7,CASSQQPITYEQYF,TGTGCCAGCAGCCAACAACCTATCACCTACGAGCAGTACTTC
TRBD1,TRBV5-5,.,TRBJ1-2,CASSLTPPRGQIYGYTF,TGTGCCAGCAGCTTGACCCCCCCCAGGGGGCAGATCTATGGCTACACCTTC
.,TRBV27,.,TRBJ2-6,CASSLSMANVLTF,TGTGCCAGCAGTTTATCGATGGCTAACGTCCTGACTTTC
TRBD1,TRBV4-1,.,TRBJ1-4,CASSLTGGGDEKLFF,TGCGCCAGCAGCCTGACAGGGGGCGGTGATGAAAAACTGTTTTTT
TRBD2,TRBV18,.,TRBJ2-5,CASSRRGTSGDEETQYF,TGTGCCAGCTCGAGAAGAGGGACTAGCGGGGATGAAGAGACCCAGTACTTC
.,TRBV19,.,TRBJ2-2,CASSPLEGRSYTGELFF,TGTGCCAGTAGTCCCCTTGAAGGGAGATCGTACACCGGGGAGCTGTTTTTT
TRBD1,TRBV28,.,TRBJ2-4,CASRLTGALAKNIQYF,TGTGCCAGCAGGCTTACAGGGGCTTTAGCCAAAAACATTCAGTACTTC
TRBD1,TRBV5-6,once,TRBJ1-1,CASSLGQGAFSNTEAFF,TGTGCCAGCAGCTTGGGACAGGGGGCTTTTTCGAACACTGAAGCTTTCTTT
.,TRBV18,.,TRBJ1-1,CASSPRANTEAFF,TGTGCCAGCTCACCGAGGGCGAACACTGAAGCTTTCTTT
TRBD2,TRBV6-6,.,TRBJ2-3,CASSSGGKPDTQYF,TGTGCCAGCAGTTCGGGGGGGAAACCAGATACGCAGTATTTT